This TCR beta chain was obtained from a study of T cells after yellow fever vaccination. The CDR3 extends over 13 amino acids. In germline, CDR1 is LNHDA, CDR2 SQIVND (reference sequence). V was clipped by 9 bases and J by 4 bases, with 12 bases between them. TCRdb re-called the 5' RACE reads through MiXCR, storing one row per CDR3 protein. The sample yields 450,000 to 550,000 distinct CDR3 sequences, roughly 21% seen once. Study results and limitations: A small share of clonotypes appeared in both CD4 and CD8 compartments.

For this clonotype: Its antigen is still unknown.

The sample consisted of PBMCs, taken 15 days after the yellow fever booster vaccination. This TCR derives from a man between 25 and 39 years old who received the YFV17D yellow fever vaccine. V gene TRBV19 combines with J gene TRBJ2-2; D ambiguous. The CDR3 region is CASTRTLTGELFF. The CDR3 nucleotides read TGTGCCAGCACCCGGACGCTCACCGGGGAGCTGTTTTTT. The full variable domain, completed using reference TRBV19 and TRBJ2-2, is DGGITQSPKYLFRKEGQNVTLSCEQNLNHDAMYWYRQDPGQGLRLIYYSQIVNDFQKGDIAEGYSVSREKKESFPLTVTSAQKNPTAFYLCASTRTLTGELFFGEGSRLTVL.